This TCR beta chain came from a study of CD4 T cells in relation to SARS-CoV-2 and coronaviruses. This clone is a singleton in its sample. What it recognizes is unknown. After removal of 3 bases from V and 4 bases from J, the junction contained 8 bases not matched to a gene. Germline CDR1 reads DFQATT; CDR2 reads SNEGSKA (reference sequence). There are 15 residues in the CDR3. CD4+ T cells from unexposed donors were obtained before the COVID-19 pandemic (2011-2018). The cells were cultured for over eight days before CD4+ T cells were isolated. The assay was immunoSEQ multiplex PCR, and TCRdb's table has in-frame clones only and misses some. Of 15,000 to 20,000 clones in the sample, around three quarters are singletons; the top ten hold around 28%.

The sequence was collected from a human donor in good health. V and J are TRBV20-1 and TRBJ2-7, with TRBD2 matching over 11 bases. Sequencing was performed on CD4+ T cells from PBMCs, cultured in vitro. The CDR3 protein is CSASPTGTSGYEQYF. The CDR3 nucleotides read TGCAGTGCTAGTCCCACCGGGACTAGCGGTTACGAGCAGTACTTC.